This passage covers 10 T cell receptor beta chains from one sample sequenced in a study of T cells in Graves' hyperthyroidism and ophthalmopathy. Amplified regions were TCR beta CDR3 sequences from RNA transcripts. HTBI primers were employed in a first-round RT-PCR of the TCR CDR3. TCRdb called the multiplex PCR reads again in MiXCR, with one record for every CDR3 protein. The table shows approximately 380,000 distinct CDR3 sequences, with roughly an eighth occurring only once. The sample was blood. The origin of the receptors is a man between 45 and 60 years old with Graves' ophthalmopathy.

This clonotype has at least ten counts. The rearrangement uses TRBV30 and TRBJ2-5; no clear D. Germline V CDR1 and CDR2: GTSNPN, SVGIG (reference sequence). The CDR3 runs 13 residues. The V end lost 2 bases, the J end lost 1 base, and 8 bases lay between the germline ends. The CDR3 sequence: CAWSRALQETQYF. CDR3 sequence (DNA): TGTGCCTGGAGTCGGGCACTCCAAGAGACCCAGTACTTC.

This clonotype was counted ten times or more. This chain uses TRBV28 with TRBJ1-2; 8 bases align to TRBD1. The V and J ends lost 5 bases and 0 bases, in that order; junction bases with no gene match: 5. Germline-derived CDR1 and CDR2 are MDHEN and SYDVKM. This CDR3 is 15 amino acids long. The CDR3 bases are TGTGCCAGCAGTATGGCAGGGGGCACTAACTATGGCTACACCTTC. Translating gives CASSMAGGTNYGYTF.

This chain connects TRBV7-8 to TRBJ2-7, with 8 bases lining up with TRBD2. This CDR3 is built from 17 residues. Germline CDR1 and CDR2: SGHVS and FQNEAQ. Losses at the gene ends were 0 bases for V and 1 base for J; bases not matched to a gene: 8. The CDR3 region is CASSLARARGGSYEQYF. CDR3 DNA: TGTGCCAGCAGCTTAGCCCGGGCTCGGGGGGGGTCCTACGAGCAGTACTTC.

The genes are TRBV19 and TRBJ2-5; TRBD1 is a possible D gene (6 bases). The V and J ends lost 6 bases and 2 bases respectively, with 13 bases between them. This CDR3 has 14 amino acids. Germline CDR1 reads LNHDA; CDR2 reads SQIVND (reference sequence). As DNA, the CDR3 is TGTGCCAGTAGGGGCGAGGGGGTACAAGAGACCCAGTACTTC. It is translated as CASRGEGVQETQYF.

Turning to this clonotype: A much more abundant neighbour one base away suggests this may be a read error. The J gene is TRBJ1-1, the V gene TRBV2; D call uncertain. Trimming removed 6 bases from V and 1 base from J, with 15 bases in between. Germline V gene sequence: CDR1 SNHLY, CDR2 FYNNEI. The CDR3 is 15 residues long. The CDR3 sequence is CASRGLTVRNTEAFF. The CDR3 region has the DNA TGTGCCAGCAGGGGATTGACTGTGCGGAACACTGAAGCTTTCTTT.

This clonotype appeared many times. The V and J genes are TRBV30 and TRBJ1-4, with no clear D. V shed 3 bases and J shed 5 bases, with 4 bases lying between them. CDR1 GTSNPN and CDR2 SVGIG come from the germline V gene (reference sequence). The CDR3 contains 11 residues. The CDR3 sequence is CAWSQNEKLFF. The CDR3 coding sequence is TGTGCCTGGAGCCAGAATGAAAAACTGTTTTTT.

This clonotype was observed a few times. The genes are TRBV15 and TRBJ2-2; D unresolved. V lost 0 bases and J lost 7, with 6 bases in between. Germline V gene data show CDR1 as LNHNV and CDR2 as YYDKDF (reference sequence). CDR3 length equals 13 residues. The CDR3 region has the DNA TGTGCCACCAGCAGAGATCGGCTCGGGGAGCTGTTTTTT. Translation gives CATSRDRLGELFF.

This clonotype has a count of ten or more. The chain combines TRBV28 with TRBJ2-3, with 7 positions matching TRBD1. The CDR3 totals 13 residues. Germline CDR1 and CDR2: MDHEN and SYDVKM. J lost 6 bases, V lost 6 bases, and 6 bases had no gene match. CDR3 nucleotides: TGTGCCAGCAGCTTAGGGGGCAGGGATACGCAGTATTTT. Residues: CASSLGGRDTQYF.

The CDR3 spells CASSTGLGDGDTQYF. CDR3 bases: TGTGCCAGTAGTACGGGACTCGGTGATGGAGATACGCAGTATTTT. J is TRBJ2-3 and V is TRBV19; weak D call: TRBD2 (6 bases). Trimming left V 4 bases short and J 5 bases short, with 16 bases between. The CDR3 is made up of 15 amino acids. The germline V gene has CDR1 LNHDA and CDR2 SQIVND (reference sequence).

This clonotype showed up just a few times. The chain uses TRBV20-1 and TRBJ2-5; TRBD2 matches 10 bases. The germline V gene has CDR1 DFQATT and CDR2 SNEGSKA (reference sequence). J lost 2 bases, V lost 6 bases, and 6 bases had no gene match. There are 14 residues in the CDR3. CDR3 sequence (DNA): TGCAGTGCCGGGGGACTAGCGTATCAAGAGACCCAGTACTTC. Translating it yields CSAGGLAYQETQYF.